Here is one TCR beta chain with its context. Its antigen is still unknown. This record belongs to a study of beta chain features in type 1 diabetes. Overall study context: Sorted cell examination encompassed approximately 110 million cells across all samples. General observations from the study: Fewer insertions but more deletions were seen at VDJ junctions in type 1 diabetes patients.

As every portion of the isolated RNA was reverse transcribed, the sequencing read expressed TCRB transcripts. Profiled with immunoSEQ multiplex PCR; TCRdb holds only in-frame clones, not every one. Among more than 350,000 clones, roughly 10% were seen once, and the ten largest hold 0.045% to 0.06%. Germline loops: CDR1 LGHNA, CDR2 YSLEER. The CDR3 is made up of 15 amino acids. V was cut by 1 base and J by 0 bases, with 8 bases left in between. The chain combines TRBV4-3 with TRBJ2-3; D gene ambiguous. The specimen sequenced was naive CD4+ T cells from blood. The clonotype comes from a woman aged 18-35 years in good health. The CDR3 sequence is CASSQGSYSTDTQYF. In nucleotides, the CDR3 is TGCGCCAGCAGCCAAGGCAGCTACAGCACAGATACGCAGTATTTT.